Below are 3 T cell receptor beta chains sequenced from a single sample in a study of regulatory and conventional T cells in RAG deficiency. Regulatory T cells were sorted from blood as CD4+ CD25-high CD127-low cells. Clones were read by immunoSEQ multiplex PCR, and TCRdb kept only the in-frame ones, dropping some. The table lists roughly 20,000 clones, 87% of them singletons. The same sample was also used in a study of regulatory T cells. This second study notes: The PCR used 52 TRBV and 13 TRBJ primers.

Sequenced input: Tregs sorted from blood. All receptors derive from a human donor in good health.

This chain joins TRBV11-2 and TRBJ1-5; D not certain. From germline, CDR1 is SGHAT and CDR2 FQNNGV. CDR3 length: 16 amino acids. V was cut by 1 base and J by 3 bases, with 13 bases left in between. As DNA, the CDR3 is TGTGCCAGCAGCTTAGGAGCGGGCAGAATCAATCAGCCCCAGCATTTT. Translating gives CASSLGAGRINQPQHF.

The V gene is TRBV7-8, the J gene TRBJ2-3; D gene ambiguous. Looked up from germline, CDR1 is SGHVS and CDR2 is FQNEAQ. The CDR3 loop spans 13 amino acids. Deletions cut 1 base from V and 4 bases from J, with 6 bases between. The CDR3 bases are TGTGCCAGCAGCTTAGACTCACCAGATACGCAGTATTTT. It specifies CASSLDSPDTQYF.

The V and J genes are TRBV15 and TRBJ2-1; TRBD2 matches 7 bases. The J segment lost 2 bases and the V segment lost 1 base, leaving 11 bases of the junction unmatched. This CDR3 region has 18 residues. Germline CDR1 and CDR2: LNHNV and YYDKDF (reference sequence). CDR3 DNA: TGTGCCACCAGCAGAGCCGGAAACGGGAGGTCCGCCTACAATGAGCAGTTCTTC. This translates into CATSRAGNGRSAYNEQFF. Looking up the rest from reference TRBV15 and TRBJ2-1 gives the full variable domain: DAMVIQNPRYQVTQFGKPVTLSCSQTLNHNVMYWYQQKSSQAPKLLFHYYDKDFNNEADTPDNFQSRRPNTSFCFLDIRSPGLGDTAMYLCATSRAGNGRSAYNEQFFGPGTRLTVL.